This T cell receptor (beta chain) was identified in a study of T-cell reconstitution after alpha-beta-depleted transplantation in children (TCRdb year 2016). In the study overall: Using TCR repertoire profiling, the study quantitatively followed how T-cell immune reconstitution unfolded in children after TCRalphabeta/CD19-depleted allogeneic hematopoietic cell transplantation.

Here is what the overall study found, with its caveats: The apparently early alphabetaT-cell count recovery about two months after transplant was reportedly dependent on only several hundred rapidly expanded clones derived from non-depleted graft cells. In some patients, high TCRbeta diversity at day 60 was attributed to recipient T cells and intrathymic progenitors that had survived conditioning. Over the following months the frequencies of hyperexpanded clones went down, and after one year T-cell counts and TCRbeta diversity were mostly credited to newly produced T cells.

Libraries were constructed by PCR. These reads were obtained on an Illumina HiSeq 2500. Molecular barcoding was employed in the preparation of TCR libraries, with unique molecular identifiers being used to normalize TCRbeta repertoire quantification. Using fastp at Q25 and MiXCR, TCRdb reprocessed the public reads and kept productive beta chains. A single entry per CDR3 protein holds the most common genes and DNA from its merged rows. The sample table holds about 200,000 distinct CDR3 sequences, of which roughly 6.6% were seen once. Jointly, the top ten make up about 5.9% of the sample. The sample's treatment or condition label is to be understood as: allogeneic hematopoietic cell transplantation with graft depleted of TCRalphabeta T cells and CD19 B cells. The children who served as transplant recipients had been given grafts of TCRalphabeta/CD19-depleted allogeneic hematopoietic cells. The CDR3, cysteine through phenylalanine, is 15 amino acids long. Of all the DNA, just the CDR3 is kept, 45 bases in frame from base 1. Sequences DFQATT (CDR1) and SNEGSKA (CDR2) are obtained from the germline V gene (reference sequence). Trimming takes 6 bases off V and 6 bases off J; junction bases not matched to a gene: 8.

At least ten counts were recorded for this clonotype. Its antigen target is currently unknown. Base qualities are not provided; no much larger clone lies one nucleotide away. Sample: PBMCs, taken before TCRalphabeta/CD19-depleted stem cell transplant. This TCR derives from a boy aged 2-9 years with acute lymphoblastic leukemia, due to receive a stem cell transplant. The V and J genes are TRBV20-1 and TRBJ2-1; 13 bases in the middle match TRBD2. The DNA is TGCAGTGCCTTTGCCCGACTAGCGGGAGGCAATGAGCAGTTCTTC. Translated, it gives CSAFARLAGGNEQFF.